The present T cell receptor beta chain was sequenced within a study of cytomegalovirus exposure and HLA in healthy donors. General observations from the study: Links to common viral pathogens appeared, in a later analysis, for several of the most significant clusters. It is likely that the observed cluster of highly shared sequence variants was a sequencing artifact. One variant, a missense change in DCLRE1C, was linked in a later analysis to TCR beta V- and J-gene trimming.

Turning to this clone: The antigen is unknown.

It was with 60 Vbeta and 13 Jbeta primers that the PCR ran. TCRdb's table, derived via immunoSEQ multiplex PCR, lists solely in-frame clones and lacks some. The repertoire includes approximately 120,000 clones, around 81% of them detected once, and 2.2% sits in the top ten. Germline CDR1 reads LGHNA; CDR2 reads YNFKEQ. The junction had 6 bases not matched to a gene; V was cut back by 0 bases and J by 4 bases. This CDR3 is built from 16 residues. Sequenced input: PBMCs. This receptor was identified in a woman aged 30 to 39 in good health and CMV-seronegative. The gene calls are TRBV4-2 and TRBJ2-7; 10 positions agree with TRBD2. This CDR3 reads CASSQDPSGSFYEQYF. CDR3 sequence (DNA): TGTGCCAGCAGCCAAGATCCTAGCGGGAGTTTTTACGAGCAGTACTTC.